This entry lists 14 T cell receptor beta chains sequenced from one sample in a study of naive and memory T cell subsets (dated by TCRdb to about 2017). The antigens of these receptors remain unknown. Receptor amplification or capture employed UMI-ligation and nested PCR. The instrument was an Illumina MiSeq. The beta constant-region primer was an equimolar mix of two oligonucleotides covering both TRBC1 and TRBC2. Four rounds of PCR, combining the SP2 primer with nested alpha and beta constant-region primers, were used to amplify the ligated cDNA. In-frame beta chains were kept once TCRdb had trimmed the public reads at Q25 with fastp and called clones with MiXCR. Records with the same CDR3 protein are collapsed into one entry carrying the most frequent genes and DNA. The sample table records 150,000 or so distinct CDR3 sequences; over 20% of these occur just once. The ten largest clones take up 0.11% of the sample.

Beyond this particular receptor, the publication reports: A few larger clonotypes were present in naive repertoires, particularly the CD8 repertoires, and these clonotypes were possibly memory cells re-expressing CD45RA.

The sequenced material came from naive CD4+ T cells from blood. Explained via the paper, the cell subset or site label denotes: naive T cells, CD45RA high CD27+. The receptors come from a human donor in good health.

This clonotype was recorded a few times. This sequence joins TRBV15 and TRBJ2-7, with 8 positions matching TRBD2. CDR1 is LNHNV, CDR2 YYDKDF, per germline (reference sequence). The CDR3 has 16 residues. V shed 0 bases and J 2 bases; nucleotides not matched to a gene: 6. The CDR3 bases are TGTGCCACCAGCAGAGATCTGGCTAGCGGGCCCTACGAGCAGTACTTC. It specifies CATSRDLASGPYEQYF.

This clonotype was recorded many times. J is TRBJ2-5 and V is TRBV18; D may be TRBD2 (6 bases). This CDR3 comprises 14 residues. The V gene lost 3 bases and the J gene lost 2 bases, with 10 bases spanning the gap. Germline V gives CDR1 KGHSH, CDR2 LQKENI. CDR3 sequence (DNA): TGTGCCAGCTCACCCAGCGGGCCTCAAGAGACCCAGTACTTC. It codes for CASSPSGPQETQYF.

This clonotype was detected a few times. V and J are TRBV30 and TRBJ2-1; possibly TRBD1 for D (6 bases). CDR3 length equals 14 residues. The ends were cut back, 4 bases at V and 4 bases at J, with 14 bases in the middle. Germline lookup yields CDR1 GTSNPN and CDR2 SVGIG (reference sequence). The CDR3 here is CAWTQGRSYNEQFF. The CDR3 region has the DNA TGTGCCTGGACGCAGGGGAGATCGTACAATGAGCAGTTCTTC.

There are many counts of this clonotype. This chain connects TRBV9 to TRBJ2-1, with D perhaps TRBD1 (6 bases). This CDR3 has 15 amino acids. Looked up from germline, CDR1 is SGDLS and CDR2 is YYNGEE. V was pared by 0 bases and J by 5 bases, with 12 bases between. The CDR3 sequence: CASSVGYRVNNEQFF. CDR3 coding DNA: TGTGCCAGCAGCGTAGGTTACAGGGTTAACAATGAGCAGTTCTTC.

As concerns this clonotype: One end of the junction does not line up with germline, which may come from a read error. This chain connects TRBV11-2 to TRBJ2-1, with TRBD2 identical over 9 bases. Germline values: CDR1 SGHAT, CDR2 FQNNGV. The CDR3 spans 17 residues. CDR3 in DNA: TGTGCCAGCGGCTTAGTGCCTAGCGGGATTAAATTCAATGAGCAGTTCTTC. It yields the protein CASGLVPSGIKFNEQFF. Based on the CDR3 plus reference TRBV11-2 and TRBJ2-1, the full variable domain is EAGVAQSPRYKIIEKRQSVAFWCNPISGHATLYWYQQILGQGPKLLIQFQNNGVVDDSQLPKDRFSAERLKGVDSTLKIQPAKLEDSAVYLCASGLVPSGIKFNEQFFGPGTRLTVL.

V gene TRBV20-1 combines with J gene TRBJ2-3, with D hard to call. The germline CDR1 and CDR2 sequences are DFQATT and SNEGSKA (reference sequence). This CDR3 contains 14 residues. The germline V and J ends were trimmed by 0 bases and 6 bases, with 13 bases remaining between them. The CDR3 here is CSAREPLVRDTQYF. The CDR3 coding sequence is TGCAGTGCTAGAGAACCCCTAGTTAGGGATACGCAGTATTTT.

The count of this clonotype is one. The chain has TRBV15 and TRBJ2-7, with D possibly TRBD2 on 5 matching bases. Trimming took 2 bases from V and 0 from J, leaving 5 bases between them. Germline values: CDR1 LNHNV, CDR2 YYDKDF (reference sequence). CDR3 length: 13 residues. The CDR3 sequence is CATSRSGSYEQYF. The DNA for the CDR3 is TGTGCCACCAGCAGAAGCGGCTCCTACGAGCAGTACTTC.

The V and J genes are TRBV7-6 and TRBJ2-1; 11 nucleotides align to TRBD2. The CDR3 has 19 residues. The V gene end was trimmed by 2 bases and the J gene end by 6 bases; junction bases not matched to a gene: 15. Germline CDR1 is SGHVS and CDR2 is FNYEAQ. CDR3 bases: TGTGCCAGCAGCTTACCCAGGACTAGCGGGCCTCGGGTGGGCAATGAGCAGTTCTTC. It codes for CASSLPRTSGPRVGNEQFF.

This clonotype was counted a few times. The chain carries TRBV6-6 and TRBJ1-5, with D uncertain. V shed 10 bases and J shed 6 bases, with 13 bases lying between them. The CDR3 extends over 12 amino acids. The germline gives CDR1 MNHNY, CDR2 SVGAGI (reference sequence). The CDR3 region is CATSGGSQPQHF. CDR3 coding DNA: TGTGCCACGTCAGGTGGTTCTCAGCCCCAGCATTTT.

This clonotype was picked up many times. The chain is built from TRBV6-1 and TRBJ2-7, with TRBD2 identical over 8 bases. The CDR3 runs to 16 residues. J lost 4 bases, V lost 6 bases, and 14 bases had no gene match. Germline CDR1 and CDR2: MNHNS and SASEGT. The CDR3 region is CASSHEPGTRGYEQYF. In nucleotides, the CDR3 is TGTGCCAGCAGCCACGAACCCGGGACTAGAGGATACGAGCAGTACTTC.

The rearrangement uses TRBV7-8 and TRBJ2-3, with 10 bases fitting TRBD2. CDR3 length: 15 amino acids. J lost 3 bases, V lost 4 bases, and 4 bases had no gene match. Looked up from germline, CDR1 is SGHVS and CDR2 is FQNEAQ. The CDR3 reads CASSSPSGRTDTQYF. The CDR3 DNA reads TGTGCCAGCAGCTCCCCTAGCGGGAGAACAGATACGCAGTATTTT.

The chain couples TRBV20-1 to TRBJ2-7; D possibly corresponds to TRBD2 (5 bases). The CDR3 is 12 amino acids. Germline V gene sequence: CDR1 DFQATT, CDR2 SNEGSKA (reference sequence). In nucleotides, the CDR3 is TGCAGCGCCCGGACTGGCCCCTACGAGCAGTACTTC. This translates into CSARTGPYEQYF.

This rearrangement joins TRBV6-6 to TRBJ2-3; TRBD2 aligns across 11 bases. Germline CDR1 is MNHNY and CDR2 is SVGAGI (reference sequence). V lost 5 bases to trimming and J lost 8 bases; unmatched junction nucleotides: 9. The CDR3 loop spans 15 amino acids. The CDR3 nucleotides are TGTGCCAGCAGTACTAGCGGGAGAGAGTGGGGTACGCAGTATTTT. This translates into CASSTSGREWGTQYF.

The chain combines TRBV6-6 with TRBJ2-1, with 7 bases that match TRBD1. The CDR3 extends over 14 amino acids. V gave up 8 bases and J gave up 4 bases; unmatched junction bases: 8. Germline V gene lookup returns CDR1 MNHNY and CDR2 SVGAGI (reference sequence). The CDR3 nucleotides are TGTGCCAGCCGTGGTGAGACAGGGTACAATGAGCAGTTCTTC. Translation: CASRGETGYNEQFF.